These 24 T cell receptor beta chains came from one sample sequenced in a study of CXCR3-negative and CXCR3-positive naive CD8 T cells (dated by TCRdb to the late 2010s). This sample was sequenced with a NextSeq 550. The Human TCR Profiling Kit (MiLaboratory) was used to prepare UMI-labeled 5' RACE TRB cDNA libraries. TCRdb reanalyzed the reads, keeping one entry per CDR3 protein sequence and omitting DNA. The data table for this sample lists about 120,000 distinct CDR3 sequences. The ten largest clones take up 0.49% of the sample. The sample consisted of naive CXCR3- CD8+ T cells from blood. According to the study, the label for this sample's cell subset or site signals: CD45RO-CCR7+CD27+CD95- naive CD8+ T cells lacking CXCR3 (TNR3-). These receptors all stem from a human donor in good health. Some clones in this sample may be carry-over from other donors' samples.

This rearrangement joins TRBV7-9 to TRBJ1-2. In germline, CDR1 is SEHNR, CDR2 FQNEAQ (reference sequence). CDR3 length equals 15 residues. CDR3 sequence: CASSLGAGPRYGYTF.

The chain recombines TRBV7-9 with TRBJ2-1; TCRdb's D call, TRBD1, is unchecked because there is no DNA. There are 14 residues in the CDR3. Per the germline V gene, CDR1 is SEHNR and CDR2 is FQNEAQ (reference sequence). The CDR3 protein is CASSSMTGVHEQFF.

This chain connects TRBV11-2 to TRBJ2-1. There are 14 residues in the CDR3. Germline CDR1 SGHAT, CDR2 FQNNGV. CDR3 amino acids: CASSLAAAYNEQFF. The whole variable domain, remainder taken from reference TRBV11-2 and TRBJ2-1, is EAGVAQSPRYKIIEKRQSVAFWCNPISGHATLYWYQQILGQGPKLLIQFQNNGVVDDSQLPKDRFSAERLKGVDSTLKIQPAKLEDSAVYLCASSLAAAYNEQFFGPGTRLTVL.

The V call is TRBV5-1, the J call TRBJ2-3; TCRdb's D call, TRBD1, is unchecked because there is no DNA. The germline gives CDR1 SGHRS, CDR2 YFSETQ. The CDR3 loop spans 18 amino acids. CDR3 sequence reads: CASSLDWGDGLSTDTQYF.

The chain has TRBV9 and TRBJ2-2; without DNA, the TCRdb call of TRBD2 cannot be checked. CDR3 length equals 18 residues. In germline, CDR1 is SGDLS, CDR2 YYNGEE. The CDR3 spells CASTQVPREAKNTGELFF.

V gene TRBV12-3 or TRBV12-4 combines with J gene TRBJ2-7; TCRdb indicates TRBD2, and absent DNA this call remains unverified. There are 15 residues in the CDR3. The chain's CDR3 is CASSEEASGRYEQYF.

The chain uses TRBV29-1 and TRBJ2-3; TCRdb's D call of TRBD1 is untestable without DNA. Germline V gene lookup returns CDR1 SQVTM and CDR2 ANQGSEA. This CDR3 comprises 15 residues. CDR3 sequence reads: CSVAYTGGAADTQYF.

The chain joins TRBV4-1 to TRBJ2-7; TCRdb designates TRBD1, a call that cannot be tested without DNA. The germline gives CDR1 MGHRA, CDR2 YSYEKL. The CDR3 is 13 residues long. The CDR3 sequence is CASSQVGGDEQYF.

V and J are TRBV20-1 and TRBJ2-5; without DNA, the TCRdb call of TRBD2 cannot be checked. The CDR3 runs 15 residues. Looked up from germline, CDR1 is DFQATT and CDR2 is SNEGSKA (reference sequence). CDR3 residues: CSAREQGLAGETQYF.

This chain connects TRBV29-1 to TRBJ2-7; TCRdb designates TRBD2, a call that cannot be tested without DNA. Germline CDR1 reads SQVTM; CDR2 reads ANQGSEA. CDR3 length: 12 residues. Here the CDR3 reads CSVGTDSYEQYF.

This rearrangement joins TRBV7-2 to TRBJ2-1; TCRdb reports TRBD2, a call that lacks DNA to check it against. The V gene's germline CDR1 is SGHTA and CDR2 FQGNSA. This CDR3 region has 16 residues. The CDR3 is CASSLGASGSTNEQFF.

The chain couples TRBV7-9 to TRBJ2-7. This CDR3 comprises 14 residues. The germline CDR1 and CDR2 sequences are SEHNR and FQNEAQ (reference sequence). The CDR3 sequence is CASSSRGTPYEQYF.

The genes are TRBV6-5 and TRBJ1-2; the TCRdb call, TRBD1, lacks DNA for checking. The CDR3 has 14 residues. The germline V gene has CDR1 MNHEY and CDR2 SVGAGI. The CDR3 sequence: CASSYARGGDGYTF.

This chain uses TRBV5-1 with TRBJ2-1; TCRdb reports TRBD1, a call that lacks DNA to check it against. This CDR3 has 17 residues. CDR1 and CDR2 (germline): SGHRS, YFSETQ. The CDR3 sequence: CASSSARQGRVYNEQFF. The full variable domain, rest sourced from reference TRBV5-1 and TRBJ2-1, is KAGVTQTPRYLIKTRGQQVTLSCSPISGHRSVSWYQQTPGQGLQFLFEYFSETQRNKGNFPGRFSGRQFSNSRSEMNVSTLELGDSALYLCASSSARQGRVYNEQFFGPGTRLTVL.

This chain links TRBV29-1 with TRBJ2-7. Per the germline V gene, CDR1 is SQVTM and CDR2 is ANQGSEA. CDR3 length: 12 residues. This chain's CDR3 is CSAGQGFYEQYF.

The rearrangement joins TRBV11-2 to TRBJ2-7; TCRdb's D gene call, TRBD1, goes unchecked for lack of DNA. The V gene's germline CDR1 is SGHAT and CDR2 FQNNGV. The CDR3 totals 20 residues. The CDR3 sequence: CASSLSSGWGAVGTLLEQYF.

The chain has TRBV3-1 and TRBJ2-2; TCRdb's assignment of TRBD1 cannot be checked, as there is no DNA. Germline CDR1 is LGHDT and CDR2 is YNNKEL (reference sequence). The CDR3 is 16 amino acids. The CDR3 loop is CASSQERGGNTGELFF.

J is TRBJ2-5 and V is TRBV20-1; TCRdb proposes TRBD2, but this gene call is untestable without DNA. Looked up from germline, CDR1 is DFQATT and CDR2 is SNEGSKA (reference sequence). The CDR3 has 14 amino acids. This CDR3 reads CSARALGGWETQYF.

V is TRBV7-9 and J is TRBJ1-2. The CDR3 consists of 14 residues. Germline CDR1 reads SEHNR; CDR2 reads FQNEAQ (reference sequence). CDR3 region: CASSLVERAYGYTF. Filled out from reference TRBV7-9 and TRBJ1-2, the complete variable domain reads DTGVSQNPRHKITKRGQNVTFRCDPISEHNRLYWYRQTLGQGPEFLTYFQNEAQLEKSRLLSDRFSAERPKGSFSTLEIQRTEQGDSAMYLCASSLVERAYGYTFGSGTRLTVV.

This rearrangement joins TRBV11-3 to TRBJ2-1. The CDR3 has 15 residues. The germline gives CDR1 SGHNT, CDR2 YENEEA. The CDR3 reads CASSPRNLSYNEQFF. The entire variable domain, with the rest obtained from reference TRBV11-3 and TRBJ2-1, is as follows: EAGVVQSPRYKIIEKKQPVAFWCNPISGHNTLYWYLQNLGQGPELLIRYENEEAVDDSQLPKDRFSAERLKGVDSTLKIQPAELGDSAVYLCASSPRNLSYNEQFFGPGTRLTVL.

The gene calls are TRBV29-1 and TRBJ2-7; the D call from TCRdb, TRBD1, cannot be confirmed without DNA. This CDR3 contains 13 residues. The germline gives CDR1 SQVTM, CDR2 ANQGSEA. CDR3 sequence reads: CSVDYTGDHEQYF.

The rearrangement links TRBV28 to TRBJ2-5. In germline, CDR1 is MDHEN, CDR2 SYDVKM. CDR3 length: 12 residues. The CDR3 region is CASTDLRETQYF.

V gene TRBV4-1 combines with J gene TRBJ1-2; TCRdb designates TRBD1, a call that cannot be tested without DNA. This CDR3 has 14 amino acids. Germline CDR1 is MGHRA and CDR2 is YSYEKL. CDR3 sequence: CASSLGTGVDGYTF.

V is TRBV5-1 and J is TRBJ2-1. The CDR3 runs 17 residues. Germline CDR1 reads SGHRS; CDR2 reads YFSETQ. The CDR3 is CASSLGLGLGSYNEQFF.